These 18 T cell receptor beta chains were sequenced from one sample in a study of blood T cell repertoires in COVID-19. TCRdb's table, derived via immunoSEQ multiplex PCR, lists solely in-frame clones and lacks some. The profile shows 66,000 or so clones, around 80% of them singletons. Material: peripheral blood. These TCRs come from a human donor in a cohort sampled during active COVID-19.

The J gene is TRBJ2-5, the V gene TRBV5-1, with 8 bases lining up with TRBD1. V gave up 1 base and J gave up 4 bases; unmatched junction bases: 6. The germline V gene has CDR1 SGHRS and CDR2 YFSETQ. The CDR3 consists of 15 residues. The CDR3 loop reads CASSLRGQGGETQYF. The CDR3 region has the DNA TGCGCCAGCAGCTTGCGCGGACAGGGAGGAGAGACCCAGTACTTC.

V usage is TRBV5-6 and J usage is TRBJ2-7, with 9 positions matching TRBD2. The CDR3 runs 13 residues. Germline V gene lookup returns CDR1 SGHDT and CDR2 YYEEEE. The ends lost 4 bases at V and 7 bases at J; junction bases unmatched: 6. DNA for the CDR3: TGTGCCAGCAGCCTGGCGGGGGGGCAGGAGCAGTACTTC. Its protein is CASSLAGGQEQYF. Looking up the rest from reference TRBV5-6 and TRBJ2-7 gives the full variable domain: DAGVTQSPTHLIKTRGQQVTLRCSPKSGHDTVSWYQQALGQGPQFIFQYYEEEERQRGNFPDRFSGHQFPNYSSELNVNALLLGDSALYLCASSLAGGQEQYFGPGTRLTVT.

This clone was observed a handful of times. The V call is TRBV4-2, the J call TRBJ2-7; 7 bases align to TRBD1. The CDR3 runs 12 residues. V shed 1 base, J shed 10 bases, and the junction held 4 bases outside the gene matches. The V gene's germline CDR1 is LGHNA and CDR2 YNFKEQ. CDR3 in amino acids: CASSQGEGAQYF. The CDR3 DNA sequence: TGTGCCAGCAGCCAAGGCGAGGGGGCCCAGTACTTC.

The rearrangement joins TRBV5-6 to TRBJ2-7; 11 nucleotides match TRBD1. J lost 11 bases, V lost 3 bases, and 10 bases had no gene match. Germline CDR1 is SGHDT and CDR2 is YYEEEE. The CDR3 consists of 14 residues. This CDR3 reads CASSSGQGAFGEYF. The CDR3 region has the DNA TGTGCCAGCAGCTCCGGACAGGGGGCATTCGGGGAGTACTTC.

This clone was observed a single time. The chain recombines TRBV12-3 or TRBV12-4 with TRBJ1-2, with 7 bases identical to TRBD1. Unmatched junction bases numbered 4, after V lost 5 bases and J lost 7 bases. The CDR3 has 12 amino acids. The CDR3 spells CASSLDRFGYTF. DNA for the CDR3: TGTGCCAGCAGTCTGGACAGGTTTGGCTACACCTTC.

This clone was detected a few times. CDR3 residues: CASSQLPGTEAFF. The DNA of the CDR3 is TGTGCCAGCAGCCAACTACCCGGCACTGAAGCTTTCTTT. The rearrangement uses TRBV7-9 and TRBJ1-1; no clear D. The CDR3 contains 13 residues. V was cut by 5 bases and J by 4 bases, with 11 bases left in between. The germline CDR1 and CDR2 sequences are SEHNR and FQNEAQ (reference sequence).

Written as DNA, the CDR3 is TGTGCCAGTAGGGGACAGGGGGCTGCTGGGGCCAACGTCCTGACTTTC. Translation: CASRGQGAAGANVLTF. The genes are TRBV19 and TRBJ2-6; 12 bases agree with TRBD1. CDR3 size: 16 residues. Germline loops: CDR1 LNHDA, CDR2 SQIVND (reference sequence). J was trimmed by 2 bases and V by 6 bases; bases with no gene match: 2. The full variable domain, completed using reference TRBV19 and TRBJ2-6, is DGGITQSPKYLFRKEGQNVTLSCEQNLNHDAMYWYRQDPGQGLRLIYYSQIVNDFQKGDIAEGYSVSREKKESFPLTVTSAQKNPTAFYLCASRGQGAAGANVLTFGAGSRLTVL.

The chain uses TRBV11-2 and TRBJ2-7; D possibly corresponds to TRBD2 (5 bases). Germline V gene data show CDR1 as SGHAT and CDR2 as FQNNGV. V dropped 1 base and J dropped 0 bases, with 13 bases sitting between them. This CDR3 region has 16 residues. The CDR3 nucleotides read TGTGCCAGCAGCTTAGTAGGCTTTGGGAGCTCCTACGAGCAGTACTTC. Translated: CASSLVGFGSSYEQYF.

This clone appeared once. V and J are TRBV4-3 and TRBJ1-4; TRBD1 matches 8 bases. CDR3 length: 18 residues. Germline V CDR1 and CDR2: LGHNA, YSLEER. V lost 1 base and J lost 0; bases outside the gene matches: 7. The CDR3 protein is CASSQGWGQAATNEKLFF. CDR3 DNA: TGCGCCAGCAGCCAAGGGTGGGGACAGGCCGCAACTAATGAAAAACTGTTTTTT.

Written as DNA, the CDR3 is TGCGCCAGCAGCTTGGGTGCCGCGGGCGGGGAGACCCAGTACTTC. This codes for CASSLGAAGGETQYF. This sequence joins TRBV5-1 and TRBJ2-5, with a weak D call TRBD2 (5 bases). Germline lookup yields CDR1 SGHRS and CDR2 YFSETQ. Trimming took off 0 bases at V and 5 bases at J, with 14 bases between the two ends. CDR3 size: 15 residues.

This chain joins TRBV11-3 and TRBJ2-5, with 8 positions matching TRBD1. CDR3 size: 14 residues. Per germline, CDR1 SGHNT and CDR2 YENEEA. Trimming cost V 5 bases and J 5 bases; bases outside gene matches: 7. DNA for the CDR3: TGTGCCAGCAGCACTACAGGGGGTTGGGAGACCCAGTACTTC. Residues: CASSTTGGWETQYF. Combining the CDR3 with reference TRBV11-3 and TRBJ2-5 gives the whole variable domain EAGVVQSPRYKIIEKKQPVAFWCNPISGHNTLYWYLQNLGQGPELLIRYENEEAVDDSQLPKDRFSAERLKGVDSTLKIQPAELGDSAVYLCASSTTGGWETQYFGPGTRLLVL.

This chain uses TRBV20-1 with TRBJ2-1; perhaps TRBD2 as D (5 bases). V was pared by 3 bases and J by 10 bases, with 16 bases between. Germline CDR1 DFQATT, CDR2 SNEGSKA (reference sequence). The CDR3 loop spans 13 amino acids. CDR3 in DNA: TGCAGTGCTAGTCTAGCAGCGTATGGGGAGCAGTTCTTC. Amino acid sequence: CSASLAAYGEQFF.

This chain joins TRBV9 and TRBJ2-4, with D possibly matching TRBD2 (6 bases). The CDR3 covers 18 residues. The V gene's germline CDR1 is SGDLS and CDR2 YYNGEE. Deletions cut 0 bases from V and 3 bases from J, with 19 bases between. CDR3 nucleotide sequence: TGTGCCAGCAGCGTAGCTCCGGCGGAGGGAAGAATCAAAAACATTCAGTACTTC. Residues: CASSVAPAEGRIKNIQYF.

The V gene is TRBV14, the J gene TRBJ2-3; the D gene is possibly TRBD2 (5 bases). The CDR3 covers 14 residues. Trimming stripped 1 base from V and 6 bases from J, with 11 bases between. CDR1 is SGHDN and CDR2 is FVKESK in the germline V gene. This CDR3 reads CASSQVISGDTQYF. CDR3 bases: TGTGCCAGCAGCCAAGTCATTTCGGGGGATACGCAGTATTTT.

The chain carries TRBV9 and TRBJ2-1; TRBD2 aligns across 14 bases. The ends lost 3 bases at V and 9 bases at J; junction bases unmatched: 8. Germline V gene data show CDR1 as SGDLS and CDR2 as YYNGEE. The CDR3 length is 16 residues. The CDR3 sequence: CASSGEGTSGSLEQFF. The CDR3 region has the DNA TGTGCCAGCAGCGGCGAAGGGACTAGCGGGAGTCTTGAGCAGTTCTTC.

The chain uses TRBV6-5 and TRBJ2-5; 8 nucleotides agree with TRBD2. This CDR3 contains 15 residues. The trim removed 7 bases at V and 2 bases at J, leaving 9 bases unmatched. Germline V gene data show CDR1 as MNHEY and CDR2 as SVGAGI. The CDR3: CASTQGAGAQETQYF. DNA of the CDR3: TGTGCCAGCACCCAAGGAGCGGGAGCGCAAGAGACCCAGTACTTC.

This clone was seen a single time. V gene TRBV7-2 combines with J gene TRBJ2-5; weak D call: TRBD1 (6 bases). Trimming took 0 bases from V and 1 from J, leaving 9 bases between them. Germline V gives CDR1 SGHTA, CDR2 FQGNSA. The length of the CDR3 is 15 residues. The CDR3 coding sequence is TGTGCCAGCAGCTTAGCGAGGGGGATCCAAGAGACCCAGTACTTC. This codes for CASSLARGIQETQYF.

The V and J genes are TRBV5-1 and TRBJ2-5, with a possible D match to TRBD1 (5 bases). Trimming stripped 4 bases from V and 2 bases from J, with 12 bases between. The germline gives CDR1 SGHRS, CDR2 YFSETQ. The CDR3 loop spans 14 amino acids. The CDR3 spells CASSQGHPQETQYF. CDR3 nucleotide sequence: TGCGCCAGCAGCCAGGGTCATCCTCAAGAGACCCAGTACTTC.